A selection of T cell receptor beta chains follows, all from one sample in a study of blood T cells in healthy people across ages. TCRdb redid the calling of the 5' RACE reads with MiXCR, one entry per CDR3 protein. The sample lists approximately 800,000 distinct CDR3 sequences, approximately 53% occurring once. The sequencing input was blood. The receptors were gathered from an elderly man in good health. The CDR3 runs from the conserved cysteine through the conserved F or W. Fields, in order: clone size, V gene, J gene, D gene, CDR3 DNA, CDR3 protein. D genes are given only for firm matches. Some rows have no size entry. The others give once, few or many, or a class for an expanded clone.

>once|TRBV25-1|TRBJ1-2|.
TGTGCCAGCAGCCCCCAGACTCGAAACTATGGCTACACCTTC
CASSPQTRNYGYTF
>.|TRBV27|TRBJ1-2|TRBD1
TGTGCCAGCAGTTTTGGGACAGGAGGCGTCTACACCTTC
CASSFGTGGVYTF
>few|TRBV15|TRBJ2-1|TRBD2
TGTGCCACCAGCAGGGACCAAGCGGGAGGGGCGCGCAATGAGCAGTTCTTC
CATSRDQAGGARNEQFF
>.|TRBV7-2|TRBJ2-3|TRBD2
TGTGCCAGCAGCTGGGGGACTAGTTTTAGGCACAGATACGCGTATTTT
CASSWGTSFRHRYAYF
>.|TRBV6-5|TRBJ1-4|.
TGTGCCACCCGGCAAGGAGCCGAAAAACTGTTTTTT
CATRQGAEKLFF
>.|TRBV20-1|TRBJ2-3|TRBD2
TGCAGCTCCCACCCCGGCAGACTAGCGGGGCGTCGGGATACGCAGTATTTT
CSSHPGRLAGRRDTQYF
>few|TRBV6-2/TRBV6-3|TRBJ2-7|TRBD2
TGTGCCAGCAGTTTGCACGGACTAGCGGGACTCGAGCAGTACTTC
CASSLHGLAGLEQYF
>.|TRBV24-1|TRBJ2-1|TRBD1
TGTGCCACCAGTGATCCCGGGACAGGGGCAAGGAATGAGCAGTTCTTC
CATSDPGTGARNEQFF
>.|TRBV5-1|TRBJ2-1|.
TGCGCCAGCAGCTTGGATCTACGGGAGCGCGATGAGCAGTTCTTC
CASSLDLRERDEQFF
>.|TRBV6-2/TRBV6-3|TRBJ2-5|.
TGTGCCAGCAGTTACTCGGCAGGAGGCGGGGAGACCCAGTACTTC
CASSYSAGGGETQYF